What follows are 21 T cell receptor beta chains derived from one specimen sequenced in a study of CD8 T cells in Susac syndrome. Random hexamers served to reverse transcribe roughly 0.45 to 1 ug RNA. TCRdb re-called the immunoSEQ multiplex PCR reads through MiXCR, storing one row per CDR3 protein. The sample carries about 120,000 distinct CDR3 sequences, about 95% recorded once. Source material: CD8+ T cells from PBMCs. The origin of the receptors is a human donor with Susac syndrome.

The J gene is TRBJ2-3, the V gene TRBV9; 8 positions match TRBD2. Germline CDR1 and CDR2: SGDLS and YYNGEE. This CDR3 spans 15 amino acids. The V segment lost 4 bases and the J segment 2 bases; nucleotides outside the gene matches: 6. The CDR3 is CASSSAGGPTDTQYF. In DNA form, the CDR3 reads TGTGCCAGCAGCTCCGCGGGGGGCCCCACAGATACGCAGTATTTT.

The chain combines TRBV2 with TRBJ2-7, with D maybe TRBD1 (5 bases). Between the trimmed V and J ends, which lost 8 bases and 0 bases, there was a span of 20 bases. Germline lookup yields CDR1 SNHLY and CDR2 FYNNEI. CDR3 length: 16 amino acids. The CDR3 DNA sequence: TGTGCCAGCCGAAAAGATGAGGACACCCCCTCCTACGAGCAGTACTTC. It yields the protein CASRKDEDTPSYEQYF.

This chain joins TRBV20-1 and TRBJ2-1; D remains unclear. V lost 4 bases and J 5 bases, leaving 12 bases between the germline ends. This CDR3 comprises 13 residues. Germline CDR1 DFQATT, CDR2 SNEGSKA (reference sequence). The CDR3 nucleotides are TGCAGTGCTACGCTTATGGAAAACAATGAGCAGTTCTTC. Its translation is CSATLMENNEQFF.

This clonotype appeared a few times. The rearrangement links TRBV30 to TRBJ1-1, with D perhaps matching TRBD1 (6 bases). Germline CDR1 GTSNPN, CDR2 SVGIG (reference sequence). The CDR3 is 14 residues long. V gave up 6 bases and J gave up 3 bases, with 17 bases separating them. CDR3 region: CACPRGRGDTEAFF. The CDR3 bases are TGTGCCTGTCCTCGGGGGCGAGGGGACACTGAAGCTTTCTTT.

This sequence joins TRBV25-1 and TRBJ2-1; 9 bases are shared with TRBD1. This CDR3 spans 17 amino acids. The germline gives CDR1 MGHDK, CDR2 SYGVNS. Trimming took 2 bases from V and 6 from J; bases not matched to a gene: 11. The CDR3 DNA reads TGTGCCAGCAGTGAAGTCAAGGACAGGGGTTTCGTCAATGAGCAGTTCTTC. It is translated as CASSEVKDRGFVNEQFF. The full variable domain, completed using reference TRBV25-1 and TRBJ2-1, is EADIYQTPRYLVIGTGKKITLECSQTMGHDKMYWYQQDPGMELHLIHYSYGVNSTEKGDLSSESTVSRIRTEHFPLTLESARPSHTSQYLCASSEVKDRGFVNEQFFGPGTRLTVL.

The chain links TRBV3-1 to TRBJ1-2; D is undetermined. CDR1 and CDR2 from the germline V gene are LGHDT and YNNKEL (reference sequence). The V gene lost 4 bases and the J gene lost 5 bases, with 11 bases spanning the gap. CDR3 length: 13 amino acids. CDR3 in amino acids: CASSPRTVYGYTF. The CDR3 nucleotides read TGTGCCAGCAGCCCCCGGACGGTATATGGCTACACCTTC.

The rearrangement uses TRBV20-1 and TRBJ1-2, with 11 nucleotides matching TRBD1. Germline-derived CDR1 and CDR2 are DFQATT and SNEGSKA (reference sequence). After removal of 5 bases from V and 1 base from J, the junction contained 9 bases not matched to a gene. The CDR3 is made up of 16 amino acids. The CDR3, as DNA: TGCAGTGCTCCTGACCGGGACAGGGGGGTTAACTATGGCTACACCTTC. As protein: CSAPDRDRGVNYGYTF.

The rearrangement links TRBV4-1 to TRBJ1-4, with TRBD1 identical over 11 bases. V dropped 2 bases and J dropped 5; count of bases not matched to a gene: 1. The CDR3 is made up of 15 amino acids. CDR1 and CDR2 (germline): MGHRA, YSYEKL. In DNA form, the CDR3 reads TGCGCCAGCAGCCAATGGACAGGGGGCAATGAAAAACTGTTTTTT. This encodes CASSQWTGGNEKLFF.

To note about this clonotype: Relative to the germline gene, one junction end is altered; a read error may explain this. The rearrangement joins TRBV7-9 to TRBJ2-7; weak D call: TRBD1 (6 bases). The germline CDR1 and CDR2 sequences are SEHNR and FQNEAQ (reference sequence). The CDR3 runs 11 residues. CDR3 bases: TGTGCCAGCAGGGCCAACAGGGAGCCGTACTTC. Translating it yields CASRANREPYF.

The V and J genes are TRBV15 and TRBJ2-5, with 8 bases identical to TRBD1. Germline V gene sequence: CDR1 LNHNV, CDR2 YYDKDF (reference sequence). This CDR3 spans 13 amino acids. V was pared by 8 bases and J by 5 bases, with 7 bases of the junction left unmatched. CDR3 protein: CATGQGVVETQYF. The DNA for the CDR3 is TGTGCCACCGGACAGGGCGTTGTGGAGACCCAGTACTTC.

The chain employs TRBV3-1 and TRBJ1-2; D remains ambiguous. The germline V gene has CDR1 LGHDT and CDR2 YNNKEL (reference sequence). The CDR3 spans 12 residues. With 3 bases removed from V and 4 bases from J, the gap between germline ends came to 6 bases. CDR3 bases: TGTGCCAGCAGCCAGGGCCTCTATGGCTACACCTTC. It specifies CASSQGLYGYTF.

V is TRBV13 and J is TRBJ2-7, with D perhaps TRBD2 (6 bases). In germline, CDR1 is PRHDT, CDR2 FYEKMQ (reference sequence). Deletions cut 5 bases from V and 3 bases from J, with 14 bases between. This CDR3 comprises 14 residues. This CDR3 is CASSLRGLYYEQYF. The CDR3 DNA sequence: TGTGCCAGCAGCCTCCGGGGACTTTACTACGAGCAGTACTTC.

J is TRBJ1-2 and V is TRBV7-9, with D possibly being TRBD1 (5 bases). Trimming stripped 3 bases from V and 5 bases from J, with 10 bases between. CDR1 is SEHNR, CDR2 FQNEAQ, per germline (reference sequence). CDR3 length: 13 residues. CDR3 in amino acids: CASSFAGLYGYTF. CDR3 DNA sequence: TGTGCCAGCAGCTTTGCAGGGCTTTATGGCTACACCTTC.

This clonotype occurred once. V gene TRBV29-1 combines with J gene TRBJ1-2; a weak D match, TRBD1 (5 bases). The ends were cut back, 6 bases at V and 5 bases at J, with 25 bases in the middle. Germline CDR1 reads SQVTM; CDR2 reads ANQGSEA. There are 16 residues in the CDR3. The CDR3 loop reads CSVQDGAGGKPYGYTF. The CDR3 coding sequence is TGCAGCGTCCAGGACGGGGCTGGTGGAAAGCCGTATGGCTACACCTTC.

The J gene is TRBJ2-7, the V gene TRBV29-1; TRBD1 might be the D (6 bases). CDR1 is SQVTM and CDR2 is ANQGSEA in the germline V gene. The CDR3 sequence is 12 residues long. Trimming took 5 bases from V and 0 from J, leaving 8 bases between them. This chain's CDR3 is CSVQGGSYEQYF. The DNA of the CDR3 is TGCAGCGTTCAAGGGGGCTCCTACGAGCAGTACTTC.

In nucleotides, the CDR3 is TGTGCCAGCAGCTTAGGGTTCGAAAAACTGTTTTTT. Its translation is CASSLGFEKLFF. The V call is TRBV11-2, the J call TRBJ1-4; D call uncertain. Between the trimmed V and J ends, which lost 1 base and 8 bases, there was a span of 5 bases. The CDR3 covers 12 residues. Germline V gives CDR1 SGHAT, CDR2 FQNNGV.

The CDR3 loop is CATSMEGRNTEAFF. The CDR3 bases are TGTGCCACCAGCATGGAGGGTCGGAACACTGAAGCTTTCTTT. The chain is built from TRBV15 and TRBJ1-1; D ambiguous. Trimming shortened V by 4 bases and J by 1 base, and 10 bases separated the two germline ends. Germline-derived CDR1 and CDR2 are LNHNV and YYDKDF (reference sequence). The CDR3 runs 14 residues.

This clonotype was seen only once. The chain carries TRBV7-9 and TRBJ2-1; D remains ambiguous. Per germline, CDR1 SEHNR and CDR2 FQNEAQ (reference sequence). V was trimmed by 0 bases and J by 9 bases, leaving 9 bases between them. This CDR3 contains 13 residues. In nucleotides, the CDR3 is TGTGCCAGCAGCTTAGCGCTGAGCTTTGAGCAGTTCTTC. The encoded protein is CASSLALSFEQFF.

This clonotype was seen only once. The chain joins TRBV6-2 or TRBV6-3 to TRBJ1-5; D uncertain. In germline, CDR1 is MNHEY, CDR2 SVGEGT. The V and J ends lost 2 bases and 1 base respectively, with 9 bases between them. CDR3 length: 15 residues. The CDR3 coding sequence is TGTGCCAGCAGTTACATTGTGGGCAGCAATCAGCCCCAGCATTTT. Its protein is CASSYIVGSNQPQHF.

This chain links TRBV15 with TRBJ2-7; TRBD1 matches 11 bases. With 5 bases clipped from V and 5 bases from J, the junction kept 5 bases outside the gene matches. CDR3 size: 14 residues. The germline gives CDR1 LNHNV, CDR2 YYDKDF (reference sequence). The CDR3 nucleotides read TGTGCCACCAGCCCCGGACAGGGGGCGGACGAGCAGTACTTC. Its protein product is CATSPGQGADEQYF. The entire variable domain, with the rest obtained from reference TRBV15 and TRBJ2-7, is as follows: DAMVIQNPRYQVTQFGKPVTLSCSQTLNHNVMYWYQQKSSQAPKLLFHYYDKDFNNEADTPDNFQSRRPNTSFCFLDIRSPGLGDTAMYLCATSPGQGADEQYFGPGTRLTVT.

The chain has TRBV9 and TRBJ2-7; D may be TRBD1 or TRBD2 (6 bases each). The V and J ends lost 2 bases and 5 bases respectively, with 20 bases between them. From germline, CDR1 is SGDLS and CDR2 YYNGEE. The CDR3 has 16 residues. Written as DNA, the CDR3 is TGTGCCAGCAGCGTCCTGCTCGGAGAGGGGGGTGACGAGCAGTACTTC. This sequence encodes CASSVLLGEGGDEQYF.